This TCR beta chain originates from a study of T cells in Graves' hyperthyroidism and ophthalmopathy. General observations from the study: Through a model of 13 V-J features, ophthalmopathy was separated from stable hyperthyroidism.

Amplification targeted TCR beta CDR3 regions from RNA transcripts. TCR CDR3 regions were first amplified by RT-PCR with HTBI primers. Each CDR3 protein gets one entry after TCRdb re-called the multiplex PCR reads with MiXCR. The sample carries about 590,000 distinct CDR3 sequences, around a sixth recorded once. This clonotype was seen a few times. Antigen specificity is unknown. Germline loops: CDR1 SQVTM, CDR2 ANQGSEA. The CDR3 is 15 residues long. V dropped 3 bases and J dropped 8; count of bases not matched to a gene: 9. The J gene is TRBJ1-4, the V gene TRBV29-1, with 10 bases matching TRBD1. The sample comprised blood. The source is a woman in her thirties with Graves' hyperthyroidism. This CDR3 reads CSVEGKTGGAEKLFF. The CDR3 nucleotides are TGCAGCGTTGAGGGCAAGACAGGGGGCGCAGAAAAACTGTTTTTT.